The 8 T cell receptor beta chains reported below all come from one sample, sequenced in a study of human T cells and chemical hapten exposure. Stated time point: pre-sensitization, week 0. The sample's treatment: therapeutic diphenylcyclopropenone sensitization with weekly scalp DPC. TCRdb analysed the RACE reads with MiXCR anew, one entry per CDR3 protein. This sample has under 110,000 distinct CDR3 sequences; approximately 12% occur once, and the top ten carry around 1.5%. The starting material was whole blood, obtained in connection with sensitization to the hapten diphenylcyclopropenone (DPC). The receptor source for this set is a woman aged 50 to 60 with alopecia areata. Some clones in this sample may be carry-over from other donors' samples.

The DNA of the CDR3 is TGTGCCAGCAGTCTACAACAGGGACCCTATGGCTACACCTTC. This gives the protein CASSLQQGPYGYTF. J is TRBJ1-2 and V is TRBV6-5, with D possibly matching TRBD1 (6 bases). V lost 5 bases and J lost 4, with 14 bases in between. Germline-derived CDR1 and CDR2 are MNHEY and SVGAGI. CDR3 length equals 14 residues.

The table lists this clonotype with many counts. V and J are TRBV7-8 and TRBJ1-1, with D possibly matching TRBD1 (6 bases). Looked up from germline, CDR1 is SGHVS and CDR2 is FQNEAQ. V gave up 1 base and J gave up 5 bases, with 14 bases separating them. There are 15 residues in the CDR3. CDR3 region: CASSLGGQWVTEAFF. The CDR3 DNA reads TGTGCCAGCAGCTTAGGTGGACAGTGGGTGACTGAAGCTTTCTTT.

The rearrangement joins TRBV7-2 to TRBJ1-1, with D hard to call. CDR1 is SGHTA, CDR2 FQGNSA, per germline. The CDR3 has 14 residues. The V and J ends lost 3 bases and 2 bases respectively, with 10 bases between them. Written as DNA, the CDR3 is TGTGCCAGCAGCTTGGTACGCAGAAACACTGAAGCTTTCTTT. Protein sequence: CASSLVRRNTEAFF.

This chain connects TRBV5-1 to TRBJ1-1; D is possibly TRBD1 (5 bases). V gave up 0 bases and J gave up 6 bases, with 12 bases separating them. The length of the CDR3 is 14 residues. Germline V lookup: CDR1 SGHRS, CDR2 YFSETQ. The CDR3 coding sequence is TGCGCCAGCAGCTTGGAAGGGGCCCCCCCTGAAGCTTTCTTT. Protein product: CASSLEGAPPEAFF.

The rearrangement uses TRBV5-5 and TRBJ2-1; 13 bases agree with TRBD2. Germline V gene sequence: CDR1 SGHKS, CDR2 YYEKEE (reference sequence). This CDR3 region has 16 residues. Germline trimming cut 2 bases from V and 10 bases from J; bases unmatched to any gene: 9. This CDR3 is CASSFRGTSGIGEQFF. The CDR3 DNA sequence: TGTGCCAGCAGCTTTAGAGGGACTAGCGGGATAGGGGAGCAGTTCTTC.

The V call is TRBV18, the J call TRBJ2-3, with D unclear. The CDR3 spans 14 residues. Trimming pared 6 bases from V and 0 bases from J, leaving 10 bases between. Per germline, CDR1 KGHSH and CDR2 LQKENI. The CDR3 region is CASSPAASTDTQYF. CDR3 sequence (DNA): TGTGCCAGCTCCCCGGCGGCTAGCACAGATACGCAGTATTTT.

This CDR3 reads CASSLGQPSGNTIYF. The CDR3 DNA reads as TGTGCCAGCAGCTTAGGCCAGCCCTCTGGAAACACCATATATTTT. The chain is built from TRBV7-9 and TRBJ1-3; D not certain. V shed 1 base and J shed 0 bases, with 7 bases lying between them. Germline values: CDR1 SEHNR, CDR2 FQNEAQ (reference sequence). This CDR3 contains 15 residues.

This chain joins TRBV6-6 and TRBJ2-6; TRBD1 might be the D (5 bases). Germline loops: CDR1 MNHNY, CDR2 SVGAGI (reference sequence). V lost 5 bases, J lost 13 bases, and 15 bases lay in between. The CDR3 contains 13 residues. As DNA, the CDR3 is TGTGCCAGCAGTGCCATGACGGACAATGTCCTGACTTTC. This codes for CASSAMTDNVLTF.